The source of this T cell receptor (beta chain) is a study of metastatic and nonmetastatic thyroid tumors. Study-level information: For malignant and benign thyroid patients, tumor or nodule tissue and blood were the sources whose repertoires were compared.

The CDR3 contains 18 residues. V was clipped by 0 bases and J by 4 bases; unmatched bases: 13. CDR1 is SGDLS, CDR2 YYNGEE, per germline. Overall study findings and caveats: A significant increase in TCR beta diversity was reportedly seen in malignant thyroid tumors relative to benign nodules, in blood and tumor.

This clone occurred many times. Its antigen is unknown. How the authors handled the data: The distant-metastasis classifier for papillary thyroid cancer was built from CDR3 differences across clinicopathological groups. TCRdb reassembled clones from the PCR reads with MiXCR. The V and J calls, along with clone size, are taken from TCRdb and not from the paper's own processing. The data show about 45,000 clones, about 4.3% seen once. Patients were all untreated before their thyroid surgery. Material: blood. The source is a female donor with papillary thyroid cancer or a benign thyroid nodule (not recorded which). Some clones in this sample may be carry-over from other donors' samples. The rearrangement links TRBV9 to TRBJ1-3; 7 bases fit TRBD1. CDR3 loop: CASSVARDLTGAGNTIYF. The CDR3 DNA sequence: TGTGCCAGCAGCGTAGCTCGTGACCTTACAGGGGCCGGAAACACCATATATTTT.